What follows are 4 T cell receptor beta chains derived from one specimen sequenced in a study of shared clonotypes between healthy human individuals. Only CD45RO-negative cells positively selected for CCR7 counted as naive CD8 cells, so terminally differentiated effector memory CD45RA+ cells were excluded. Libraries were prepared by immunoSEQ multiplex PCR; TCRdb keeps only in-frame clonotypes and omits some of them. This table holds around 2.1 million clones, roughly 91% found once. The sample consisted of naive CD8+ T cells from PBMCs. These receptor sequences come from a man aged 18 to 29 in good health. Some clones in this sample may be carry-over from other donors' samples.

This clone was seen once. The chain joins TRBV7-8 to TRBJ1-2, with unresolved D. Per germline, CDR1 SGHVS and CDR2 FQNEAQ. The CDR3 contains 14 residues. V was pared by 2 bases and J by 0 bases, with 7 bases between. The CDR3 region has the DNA TGTGCCAGCAGCTTATACCTATCTAACTATGGCTACACCTTC. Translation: CASSLYLSNYGYTF.

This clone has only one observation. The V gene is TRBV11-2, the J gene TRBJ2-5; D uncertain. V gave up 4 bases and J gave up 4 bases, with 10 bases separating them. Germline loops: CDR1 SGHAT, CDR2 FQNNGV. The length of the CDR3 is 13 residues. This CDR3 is CASSSWSGETQYF. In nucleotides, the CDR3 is TGTGCCAGCAGCTCGTGGAGTGGAGAGACCCAGTACTTC.

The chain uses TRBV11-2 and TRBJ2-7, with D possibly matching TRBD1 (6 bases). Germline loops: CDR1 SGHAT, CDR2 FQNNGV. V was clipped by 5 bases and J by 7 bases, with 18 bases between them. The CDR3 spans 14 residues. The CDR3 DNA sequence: TGTGCCAGCAGCCCCCTTTACAGGGCAAGGGAGCAGTACTTC. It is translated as CASSPLYRAREQYF.

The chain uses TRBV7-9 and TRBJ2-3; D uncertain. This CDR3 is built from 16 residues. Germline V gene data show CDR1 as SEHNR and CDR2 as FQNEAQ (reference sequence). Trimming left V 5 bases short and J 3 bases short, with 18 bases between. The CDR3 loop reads CASSPFQASPTDTQYF. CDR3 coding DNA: TGTGCCAGCAGCCCTTTTCAGGCTAGTCCTACAGATACGCAGTATTTT.